These 15 T cell receptor beta chains share one sample of origin, sequenced in a study of human T cells and chemical hapten exposure. TCRdb reprocessed the RACE reads with MiXCR, giving one entry per CDR3 protein. The sample consists of around 100,000 distinct CDR3 sequences, 10% to 12% of them appearing once. Time point denoted: patch test 2, 6 weeks after DPC sensitization. Treatment specified: therapeutic diphenylcyclopropenone sensitization with weekly scalp DPC. Sequencing was performed on whole blood, taken in connection with sensitization to the hapten diphenylcyclopropenone (DPC). These receptor sequences come from a woman in her thirties or forties with alopecia areata. Some clones in this sample may be carry-over from other donors' samples.

Many counts were recorded for this clonotype. The chain has TRBV18 and TRBJ1-3, with 11 bases fitting TRBD1. Germline loops: CDR1 KGHSH, CDR2 LQKENI. The CDR3 has 17 residues. J gave up 2 bases and V 2 bases, and 5 bases lay outside the gene matches. This CDR3 is CASSPWTGGDTGNTIYF. The CDR3 DNA reads as TGTGCCAGCTCACCATGGACAGGGGGCGATACTGGAAACACCATATATTTT. Variable domain in full (rest from reference TRBV18 and TRBJ1-3): NAGVMQNPRHLVRRRGQEARLRCSPMKGHSHVYWYRQLPEEGLKFMVYLQKENIIDESGMPKERFSAEFPKEGPSILRIQQVVRGDSAAYFCASSPWTGGDTGNTIYFGEGSWLTVV.

The chain carries TRBV29-1 and TRBJ2-3, with 7 nucleotides matching TRBD1. The CDR3 has 13 amino acids. Germline V lookup: CDR1 SQVTM, CDR2 ANQGSEA. V gave up 6 bases and J gave up 4 bases; unmatched junction bases: 7. CDR3 in amino acids: CSVSDRVPDTQYF. Written as DNA, the CDR3 is TGCAGCGTCTCTGACAGGGTCCCAGATACGCAGTATTTT.

This chain joins TRBV5-1 and TRBJ2-7; D is unresolved. Between the trimmed V and J ends, which lost 0 bases and 0 bases, there was a span of 7 bases. There are 14 residues in the CDR3. Looked up from germline, CDR1 is SGHRS and CDR2 is YFSETQ. CDR3 protein: CASSLGDYSYEQYF. The CDR3 bases are TGCGCCAGCAGCTTGGGGGATTACTCCTACGAGCAGTACTTC.

Many counts were recorded for this clonotype. CDR3 residues: CSASATGTGIIATSPLHF. CDR3 DNA: TGCAGTGCTAGTGCTACCGGGACAGGTATCATTGCCACTTCACCCCTCCACTTT. The chain combines TRBV20-1 with TRBJ1-6; 8 bases are shared with TRBD1. CDR3 size: 18 residues. Germline V gene lookup returns CDR1 DFQATT and CDR2 SNEGSKA (reference sequence). The V and J ends lost 3 bases and 9 bases, in that order; junction bases with no gene match: 19.

This clonotype was seen a few times. This chain connects TRBV7-2 to TRBJ2-1; 11 bases fit TRBD1. The CDR3 sequence is 13 residues long. Looked up from germline, CDR1 is SGHTA and CDR2 is FQGNSA. J lost 10 bases, V lost 5 bases, and 4 bases had no gene match. CDR3 bases: TGTGCCAGCAGCCAGGACAGGGGGCTGGAGCAGTTCTTC. As protein: CASSQDRGLEQFF.

The chain has TRBV6-5 and TRBJ2-5; 11 bases align to TRBD2. The CDR3 is 17 residues long. V lost 5 bases and J lost 2; bases outside the gene matches: 10. Germline values: CDR1 MNHEY, CDR2 SVGAGI. The CDR3 sequence: CASSNLAGGLGQETQYF. The CDR3, as DNA: TGTGCCAGCAGTAATTTAGCGGGGGGGCTGGGACAAGAGACCCAGTACTTC.

This clonotype was counted ten times or more. The chain links TRBV7-6 to TRBJ1-3; D unclear. Trimming took off 5 bases at V and 0 bases at J, with 8 bases between the two ends. Germline CDR1 SGHVS, CDR2 FNYEAQ. This CDR3 comprises 14 residues. CDR3 nucleotide sequence: TGTGCCAGCAGCAGAGGCGGCTCTGGAAACACCATATATTTT. It translates to CASSRGGSGNTIYF.

There are many counts of this clonotype. This sequence joins TRBV5-4 and TRBJ2-4; unclear D gene. Per the germline V gene, CDR1 is SGHNT and CDR2 is YYREEE (reference sequence). The length of the CDR3 is 14 residues. V was cut by 0 bases and J by 3 bases, with 7 bases left in between. The CDR3 region has the DNA TGTGCCAGCAGCTTGGAGACTTTCAAAAACATTCAGTACTTC. Amino acids: CASSLETFKNIQYF.

The chain uses TRBV6-6 and TRBJ1-3; TRBD1 is a possible D gene (5 bases). With 5 bases removed from V and 0 bases from J, the gap between germline ends came to 11 bases. Germline V gives CDR1 MNHNY, CDR2 SVGAGI (reference sequence). This CDR3 is built from 15 residues. The CDR3 is CASSPRASSGNTIYF. The CDR3 region has the DNA TGTGCCAGCAGTCCCAGGGCGAGCTCTGGAAACACCATATATTTT.

The gene calls are TRBV5-6 and TRBJ2-6; 10 nucleotides match TRBD1. Looked up from germline, CDR1 is SGHDT and CDR2 is YYEEEE. The CDR3 contains 16 residues. Trimming cost V 2 bases and J 2 bases; bases outside gene matches: 1. The CDR3 spells CASSFDRGPGANVLTF. The CDR3 DNA reads TGTGCCAGCAGCTTCGACAGGGGGCCTGGGGCCAACGTCCTGACTTTC.

The gene calls are TRBV10-3 and TRBJ1-2, with 8 bases fitting TRBD1. Germline V gene sequence: CDR1 ENHRY, CDR2 SYGVKD. V lost 8 bases and J lost 4; bases outside the gene matches: 9. This CDR3 contains 14 residues. The CDR3 DNA is TGTGCCATCGCGACAGGGGTGGGGTCCTATGGCTACACCTTC. This gives the protein CAIATGVGSYGYTF.

This rearrangement joins TRBV4-3 to TRBJ1-4; D remains unclear. Trimming removed 1 base at V and 7 bases at J, with 10 bases between. Germline V gives CDR1 LGHNA, CDR2 YSLEER. The CDR3 spans 14 residues. This CDR3 reads CASSQAASLEKLFF. The DNA for the CDR3 is TGCGCCAGCAGCCAAGCGGCCAGTCTTGAAAAACTGTTTTTT.

This sequence joins TRBV13 and TRBJ2-3; TRBD2 matches 13 bases. V lost 5 bases, J lost 5 bases, and 7 bases stayed unmatched. The germline V gene has CDR1 PRHDT and CDR2 FYEKMQ (reference sequence). This CDR3 is 16 amino acids long. The CDR3 DNA follows: TGTGCCAGCAGCCCCCCCGGACTAGCGGGGGAAGATACGCAGTATTTT. It translates to CASSPPGLAGEDTQYF.

The table lists this clonotype with many counts. J is TRBJ2-5 and V is TRBV11-2, with a possible D match to TRBD2 (5 bases). This CDR3 spans 16 amino acids. Germline CDR1 and CDR2: SGHAT and FQNNGV. V dropped 0 bases and J dropped 3 bases, with 14 bases sitting between them. The CDR3 region is CASSLEGFGLEETQYF. CDR3 nucleotides: TGTGCCAGCAGCTTAGAGGGTTTTGGACTGGAAGAGACCCAGTACTTC.

This clonotype was counted only a few times. This chain joins TRBV7-6 and TRBJ2-5, with a weak D call TRBD1 (6 bases). The CDR3 is made up of 15 amino acids. Germline lookup yields CDR1 SGHVS and CDR2 FNYEAQ. V gave up 5 bases and J gave up 1 base, with 14 bases separating them. CDR3 region: CASSQPGAGQETQYF. CDR3 coding DNA: TGTGCCAGCAGCCAGCCAGGGGCAGGCCAAGAGACCCAGTACTTC. Full variable domain (remainder filled in from reference TRBV7-6 and TRBJ2-5): GAGVSQSPRYKVTKRGQDVALRCDPISGHVSLYWYRQALGQGPEFLTYFNYEAQQDKSGLPNDRFSAERPEGSISTLTIQRTEQRDSAMYRCASSQPGAGQETQYFGPGTRLLVL.